What follows are 21 T cell receptor beta chains derived from one specimen sequenced in a study of OX40 agonist ivuxolimab in advanced cancers. This table comes from immunoSEQ multiplex PCR, and its TCRdb copy is limited to in-frame clones, with some not included. The sample holds fewer than 90,000 clones, about 85% seen once. The sample consisted of CD4+ or CD8+ T cells sorted from blood, taken in a trial of the OX40 agonist ivuxolimab. The source of these receptors is an adult with an advanced solid tumor such as melanoma, head and neck, liver or kidney cancer.

V and J are TRBV6-5 and TRBJ1-1; the D is unclear. The CDR3 length is 12 residues. In germline, CDR1 is MNHEY, CDR2 SVGAGI. Trimming cost V 2 bases and J 6 bases, with 7 bases left between them. CDR3 loop: CASSYGVAEAFF. The CDR3 bases are TGTGCCAGCAGTTACGGCGTGGCTGAAGCTTTCTTT.

This clone showed up just once. This chain links TRBV5-4 with TRBJ2-3; 9 bases line up with TRBD2. V was clipped by 3 bases and J by 2 bases; unmatched bases: 10. Germline CDR1 SGHNT, CDR2 YYREEE (reference sequence). The CDR3 extends over 17 amino acids. CDR3 region: CASSSPQGGRATDTQYF. CDR3 nucleotide sequence: TGTGCCAGCAGCTCCCCCCAGGGCGGGAGGGCCACAGATACGCAGTATTTT.

The genes are TRBV27 and TRBJ1-1; possible D gene TRBD1, 5 bases. Trimming stripped 2 bases from V and 5 bases from J, with 18 bases between. The CDR3 totals 16 residues. Germline CDR1 is MNHEY and CDR2 is SMNVEV (reference sequence). The CDR3 protein is CASSLGIVWGGTEAFF. In DNA form, the CDR3 reads TGTGCCAGCAGTTTAGGGATTGTGTGGGGGGGGACTGAAGCTTTCTTT.

This clone appeared a single time. The rearrangement uses TRBV7-3 and TRBJ2-5; no firm D call. Trimming left V 1 base short and J 5 bases short, with 11 bases between. This CDR3 has 14 residues. Germline V CDR1 and CDR2: SGHTA, FQGTGA. The CDR3: CASSLNPATETQYF. The CDR3 DNA is TGTGCCAGCAGCTTAAATCCCGCTACGGAGACCCAGTACTTC.

This clone has just a few counts. The CDR3 reads CASSARRGEAFF. The DNA for the CDR3 is TGTGCCAGCAGTGCGAGGCGGGGCGAAGCTTTCTTT. The chain recombines TRBV2 with TRBJ1-1, with D perhaps TRBD1 (5 bases). The CDR3 sequence is 12 residues long. Germline V gene sequence: CDR1 SNHLY, CDR2 FYNNEI. Trimming removed 4 bases from V and 8 bases from J, with 11 bases in between.

V is TRBV5-1 and J is TRBJ2-2, with D perhaps matching TRBD2 (7 bases). V was cut by 7 bases and J by 6 bases, with 16 bases left in between. Per the germline V gene, CDR1 is SGHRS and CDR2 is YFSETQ. This CDR3 has 14 amino acids. DNA of the CDR3: TGCGCCAGCGCCTTAGGGGGGGACCCCGGGGAGCTGTTTTTT. Its protein is CASALGGDPGELFF.

The chain carries TRBV21-1 and TRBJ2-2; the table assigns TRBD1, which was not confirmed against the DNA. TRBV21-1 counts as a pseudogene. The CDR3 has 17 amino acids. The CDR3, as DNA: TGTGCCAGCAGCAATGGGGGACAGGGTGCGAACACCGGGGAGCTGTTTTTT. It codes for CASSNGGQGANTGELFF.

A note on this clone: A read error may account for a junction end that differs from germline. This chain joins TRBV4-1 and TRBJ1-2, with D uncertain. The length of the CDR3 is 11 residues. CDR1 and CDR2 (germline): MGHRA, YSYEKL. CDR3 protein: CASSQDARAAF. The DNA for the CDR3 is TGTGCCAGCAGCCAAGATGCAAGGGCAGCCTTC.

The J gene is TRBJ2-5, the V gene TRBV6-1; D may be TRBD1 (5 bases). V gave up 11 bases and J gave up 7 bases, with 20 bases separating them. The CDR3 length is 13 residues. Looked up from germline, CDR1 is MNHNS and CDR2 is SASEGT. The CDR3 sequence: CADCGAAPGTQYF. The CDR3 DNA sequence: TGTGCCGATTGTGGGGCCGCTCCGGGGACCCAGTACTTC.

The chain uses TRBV10-3 and TRBJ1-1; 7 positions agree with TRBD1. Per germline, CDR1 ENHRY and CDR2 SYGVKD. The V gene end was trimmed by 9 bases and the J gene end by 2 bases; junction bases not matched to a gene: 0. The length of the CDR3 is 11 residues. The CDR3 here is CAIGGNTEAFF. The CDR3 nucleotides read TGTGCCATAGGGGGCAACACTGAAGCTTTCTTT.

V gene TRBV25-1 combines with J gene TRBJ2-7; D might be TRBD1 (8 bases). V gave up 3 bases and J gave up 1 base, with 22 bases separating them. The CDR3 covers 18 residues. The germline gives CDR1 MGHDK, CDR2 SYGVNS. CDR3 protein: CASSDRGQGSGQSYEQYF. CDR3 DNA sequence: TGTGCCAGCAGTGACAGGGGGCAGGGTAGCGGGCAATCCTACGAGCAGTACTTC.

Notes on this clone: Relative to the germline gene, one junction end is altered; a read error may explain this. This chain uses TRBV10-3 with TRBJ1-2; TRBD1 might be the D (6 bases). Per the germline V gene, CDR1 is ENHRY and CDR2 is SYGVKD. CDR3 length: 14 residues. CDR3 amino acids: CASSSAGADYGYTF. The CDR3 nucleotides read TGTGCCAGCAGTTCAGCAGGGGCGGACTATGGCTACACCTTC.

This clone was found a few times. This sequence joins TRBV18 and TRBJ1-1, with D tentatively TRBD1 (6 bases). The V gene lost 2 bases and the J gene lost 1 base, with 20 bases spanning the gap. CDR1 is KGHSH, CDR2 LQKENI, per germline. This CDR3 contains 18 residues. The CDR3 sequence: CASSPSSLGGHRNTEAFF. The CDR3 DNA reads TGTGCCAGCTCACCAAGCTCCCTAGGGGGACACCGGAACACTGAAGCTTTCTTT.

V usage is TRBV27 and J usage is TRBJ2-1; D might be TRBD1 or TRBD2, each matching 5 bases. Germline loops: CDR1 MNHEY, CDR2 SMNVEV (reference sequence). This CDR3 spans 15 amino acids. V was shortened by 4 bases and J by 4 bases, with 14 bases between the two germline ends. As DNA, the CDR3 is TGTGCCAGCAGTTATACAGGAGGCGGATACAATGAGCAGTTCTTC. Its translation is CASSYTGGGYNEQFF.

The rearrangement links TRBV4-2 to TRBJ1-1; 8 nucleotides agree with TRBD1. V gave up 1 base and J gave up 2 bases; unmatched junction bases: 3. This CDR3 region has 15 residues. The V gene's germline CDR1 is LGHNA and CDR2 YNFKEQ. The CDR3 sequence is CASSQVTGGNTEAFF. The CDR3 DNA sequence: TGTGCCAGCAGCCAAGTAACAGGGGGTAACACTGAAGCTTTCTTT.

The CDR3 nucleotides read TGTGCCAGCAGCGAGGGACAGGGTAGGTTGGATACGCAGTATTTT. Its translation: CASSEGQGRLDTQYF. The V gene is TRBV6-5, the J gene TRBJ2-3; 9 nucleotides line up with TRBD1. The germline V gene encodes CDR1 MNHEY and CDR2 SVGAGI. The trim removed 6 bases at V and 6 bases at J, leaving 10 bases unmatched. The CDR3 is made up of 15 amino acids.

This clone was counted only a few times. This chain connects TRBV4-3 to TRBJ1-6; D ambiguous. V was cut by 1 base and J by 7 bases, with 8 bases left in between. The CDR3 covers 14 residues. CDR1 and CDR2 (germline): LGHNA, YSLEER. The CDR3 here is CASSQGLGNSPLHF. CDR3 DNA sequence: TGCGCCAGCAGCCAAGGGCTGGGAAATTCACCCCTCCACTTT.

The chain couples TRBV4-1 to TRBJ2-1, with no clear D. From germline, CDR1 is MGHRA and CDR2 YSYEKL. The CDR3 covers 15 residues. With 1 base removed from V and 5 bases from J, the gap between germline ends came to 12 bases. Here the CDR3 DNA reads TGCGCCAGCAGCCAAGGCACGGCGGAAAACAATGAGCAGTTCTTC. Translated, it gives CASSQGTAENNEQFF.

Note on this clone: Other nucleotide sequences from this sample produce the same CDR3. The chain recombines TRBV5-4 with TRBJ2-3; D is undetermined. Germline-derived CDR1 and CDR2 are SGHNT and YYREEE (reference sequence). Deletions cut 5 bases from V and 2 bases from J, with 9 bases between. This CDR3 spans 13 amino acids. The CDR3 DNA reads TGTGCCAGCAGTCAGCTGGCCACAGATACGCAGTATTTT. This translates into CASSQLATDTQYF.

The table lists this clone with a few counts. J is TRBJ1-4 and V is TRBV10-3; D remains unclear. This CDR3 spans 14 amino acids. Germline loops: CDR1 ENHRY, CDR2 SYGVKD. V lost 4 bases and J 4 bases, leaving 10 bases between the germline ends. The CDR3 DNA follows: TGTGCCATCAGTGCCGGCGGTTTTAATGAAAAACTGTTTTTT. Translated: CAISAGGFNEKLFF.

The chain couples TRBV5-8 to TRBJ2-7; unclear D gene. The V and J ends lost 2 bases and 3 bases respectively, with 15 bases between them. The germline CDR1 and CDR2 sequences are SGHTS and YDEGEE. The CDR3 is 15 amino acids. The CDR3 nucleotides are TGTGCCAGCAGCTTTGGCCGGGTCAGCTTCTACGAGCAGTACTTC. It yields the protein CASSFGRVSFYEQYF.